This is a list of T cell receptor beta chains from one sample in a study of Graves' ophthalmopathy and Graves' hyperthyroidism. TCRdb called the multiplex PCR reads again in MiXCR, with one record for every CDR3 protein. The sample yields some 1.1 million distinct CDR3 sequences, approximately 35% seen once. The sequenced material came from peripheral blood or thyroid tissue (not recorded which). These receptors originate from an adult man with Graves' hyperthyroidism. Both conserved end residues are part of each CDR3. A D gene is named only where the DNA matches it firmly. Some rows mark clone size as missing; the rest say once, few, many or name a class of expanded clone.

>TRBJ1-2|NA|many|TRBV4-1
CASSQERNRRRGYTF
TGCGCCAGCAGCCAAGAACGAAACAGGCGGCGGGGCTACACCTTC
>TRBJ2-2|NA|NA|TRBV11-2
CASSLAVRTVNTGELFF
TGTGCCAGCAGCTTAGCCGTGAGGACGGTTAACACCGGGGAGCTGTTTTTT
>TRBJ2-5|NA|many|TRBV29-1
CSVGTGQSGETQYF
TGCAGCGTCGGAACAGGACAATCGGGAGAGACCCAGTACTTC
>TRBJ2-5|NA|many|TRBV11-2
CASSLVTGTYQETQYF
TGTGCCAGCAGCTTAGTTACGGGGACGTACCAAGAGACCCAGTACTTC
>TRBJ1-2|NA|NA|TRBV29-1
CSVVAGVVYTF
TGCAGCGTTGTAGCGGGAGTGGTCTACACCTTC
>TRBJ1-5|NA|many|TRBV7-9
CASSPHTGNQPQHF
TGTGCCAGCAGCCCCCACACCGGCAATCAGCCCCAGCATTTT
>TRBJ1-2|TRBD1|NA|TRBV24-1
CATSGTGHYGYTF
TGTGCCACCAGTGGGACAGGACACTATGGCTACACCTTC
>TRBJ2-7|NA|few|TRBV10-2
CASRGAGNTYEQYF
TGTGCCAGCAGGGGAGCGGGGAACACCTACGAGCAGTACTTC
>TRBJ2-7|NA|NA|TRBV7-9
CASSSVRASDRYF
TGTGCCAGCAGCTCAGTCCGGGCCTCGGATAGGTACTTC
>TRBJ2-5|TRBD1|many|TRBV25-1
CASSPIESRDRYQETQYF
TGTGCCAGCAGTCCCATTGAGTCACGGGACAGGTACCAAGAGACCCAGTACTTC
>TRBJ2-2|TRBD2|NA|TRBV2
CASKVLAGGLDTGELFF
TGTGCCAGCAAGGTTCTAGCGGGAGGTCTCGACACCGGGGAGCTGTTTTTT
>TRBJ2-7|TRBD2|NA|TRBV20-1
CSGLAGGRRELYF
TGCAGTGGACTAGCGGGAGGGCGGAGGGAGCTGTACTTC
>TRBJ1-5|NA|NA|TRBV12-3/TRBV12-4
CASSPNDRPNQPQHF
TGTGCCAGCAGTCCCAATGACAGGCCTAATCAGCCCCAGCATTTT
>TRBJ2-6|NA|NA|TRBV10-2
CASVRRHSGANVLTF
TGCGCCAGCGTAAGACGGCACTCTGGGGCCAACGTCCTGACTTTC
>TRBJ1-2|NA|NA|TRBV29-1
CSAPLRDVLGYTF
TGCAGTGCCCCGCTCCGGGACGTACTGGGCTACACCTTC
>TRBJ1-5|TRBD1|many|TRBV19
CATQGAWSNQPQHF
TGTGCCACGCAGGGGGCGTGGAGCAATCAGCCCCAGCATTTT
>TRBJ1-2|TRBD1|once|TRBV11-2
CASSLKQGIEGYGYTF
TGTGCCAGCAGCTTAAAACAGGGGATTGAGGGCTATGGCTACACCTTC
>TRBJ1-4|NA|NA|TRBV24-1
CATSDFKGEGEKLFF
TGTGCCACCAGTGATTTCAAGGGGGAGGGTGAAAAACTGTTTTTT
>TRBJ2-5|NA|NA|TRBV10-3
CASRQELLRETQYF
TGTGCCAGCAGACAAGAGCTACTCCGAGAGACCCAGTACTTC
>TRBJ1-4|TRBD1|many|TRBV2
CASSAPDREAEKLFF
TGTGCCAGCAGTGCCCCGGACAGGGAGGCTGAAAAACTGTTTTTT
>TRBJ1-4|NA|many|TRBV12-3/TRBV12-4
CASRDGLYEKLFF
TGTGCCAGCAGAGACGGACTTTATGAAAAACTGTTTTTT
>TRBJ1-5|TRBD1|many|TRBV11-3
CASSRTGGSNQPQHF
TGTGCCAGCAGCAGGACAGGGGGGAGCAATCAGCCCCAGCATTTT
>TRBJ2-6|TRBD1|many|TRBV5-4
CASSRGQRLSGANVLTF
TGTGCCAGCAGCAGGGGACAGCGTCTCTCTGGGGCCAACGTCCTGACTTTC
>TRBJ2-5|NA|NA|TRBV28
CASGRTGDFQETQYF
TGTGCCAGCGGGCGTACAGGGGACTTCCAAGAGACCCAGTACTTC
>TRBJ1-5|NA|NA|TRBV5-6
CASSLSGLGPSNQPQHF
TGTGCCAGCAGCTTATCGGGGTTGGGTCCTAGCAATCAGCCCCAGCATTTT
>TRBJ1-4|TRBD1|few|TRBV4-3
CASSQGSQTGINEKLFF
TGCGCCAGCAGCCAAGGCTCCCAGACAGGGATTAATGAAAAACTGTTTTTT
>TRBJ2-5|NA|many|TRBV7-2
CASSPTRQETQYF
TGTGCCAGCAGCCCGACTAGACAAGAGACCCAGTACTTC
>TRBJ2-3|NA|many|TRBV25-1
CASSLAQYADTQYF
TGTGCCAGCAGTTTGGCACAGTACGCAGATACGCAGTATTTT
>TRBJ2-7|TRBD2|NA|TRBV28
CASNPGTSGNYEQYF
TGTGCCAGCAACCCAGGGACTAGCGGAAACTACGAGCAGTACTTC
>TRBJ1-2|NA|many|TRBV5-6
CASSLSRGYTF
TGTGCCAGCAGCTTGTCCCGGGGCTACACCTTC
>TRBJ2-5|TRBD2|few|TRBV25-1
CASVEYAGGERETQYF
TGTGCCAGCGTTGAGTACGCGGGAGGCGAAAGGGAGACCCAGTACTTC
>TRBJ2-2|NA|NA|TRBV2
CASQGGVTGELFF
TGTGCCAGCCAGGGGGGTGTTACCGGGGAGCTGTTTTTT
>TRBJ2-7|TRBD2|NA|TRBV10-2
CASSLAGGLAGVEQYF
TGTGCCAGCAGCTTAGCCGGGGGACTAGCGGGAGTCGAGCAGTACTTC
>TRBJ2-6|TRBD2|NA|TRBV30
CAWSGSLAGHVLTF
TGTGCCTGGAGTGGGAGCCTAGCGGGGCACGTCCTGACTTTC
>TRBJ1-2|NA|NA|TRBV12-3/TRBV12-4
CASSRPGEDGYTF
TGTGCCAGCAGTCGCCCGGGGGAGGATGGCTACACCTTC
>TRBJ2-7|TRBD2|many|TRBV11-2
CASSLGLWRGGLRQYF
TGTGCCAGCAGCTTAGGATTGTGGCGGGGGGGACTCCGGCAGTACTTC
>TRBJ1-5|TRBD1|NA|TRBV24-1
CATSDTGQGAGQPQHF
TGTGCCACCAGTGATACGGGACAGGGGGCTGGTCAGCCCCAGCATTTT
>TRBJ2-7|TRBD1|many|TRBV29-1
CSVAWDRGYEQYF
TGCAGCGTGGCCTGGGACAGGGGGTACGAGCAGTACTTC
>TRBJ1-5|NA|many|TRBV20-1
CSASSPGRLDQPQHF
TGCAGTGCTAGTTCACCGGGACGGCTGGATCAGCCCCAGCATTTT
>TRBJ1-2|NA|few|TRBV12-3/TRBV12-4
CASSYGRGGYGYTF
TGTGCCAGCAGTTACGGCAGGGGAGGCTATGGCTACACCTTC
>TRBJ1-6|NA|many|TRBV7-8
CASSFNPGFDSPLHF
TGTGCCAGCAGCTTCAATCCCGGGTTTGATTCACCCCTCCACTTT
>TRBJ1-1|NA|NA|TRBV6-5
CASRLRIQGNTEAFF
TGTGCCAGCAGACTCCGGATACAGGGAAACACTGAAGCTTTCTTT
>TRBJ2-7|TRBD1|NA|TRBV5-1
CASSFDRARREQYF
TGCGCCAGCAGCTTTGACAGGGCGAGGAGGGAGCAGTACTTC
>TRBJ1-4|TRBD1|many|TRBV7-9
CASSTTGDAEKLFF
TGTGCCAGCAGCACGACAGGGGACGCTGAAAAACTGTTTTTT
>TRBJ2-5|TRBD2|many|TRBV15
CATSRESGGRETQYF
TGTGCCACCAGCAGAGAAAGCGGGGGGAGAGAGACCCAGTACTTC
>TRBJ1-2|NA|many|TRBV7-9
CASSLVFHPGGYTF
TGTGCCAGCAGCTTAGTCTTTCATCCAGGCGGCTACACCTTC
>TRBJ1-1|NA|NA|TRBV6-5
CASCYPGAYTEAFF
TGTGCCAGCTGTTACCCAGGCGCCTACACTGAAGCTTTCTTT
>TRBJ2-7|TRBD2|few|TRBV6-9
CASSYLPATSGFYEQYF
TGTGCCAGCAGTTACCTCCCAGCGACTAGCGGATTCTACGAGCAGTACTTC
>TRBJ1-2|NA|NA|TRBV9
CASSVDGIGNYGYTF
TGTGCCAGCAGCGTAGACGGGATAGGGAACTATGGCTACACCTTC
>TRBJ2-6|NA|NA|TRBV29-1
CSVVTRGVNTEAF
TGCAGCGTCGTCACCAGGGGGGTGAACACTGAAGCTTTC
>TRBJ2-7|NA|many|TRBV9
CASSAEDRTYEQYF
TGTGCCAGCAGCGCCGAAGACAGAACCTACGAGCAGTACTTC
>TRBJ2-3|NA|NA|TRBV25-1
CASSEFPGRDRYNEQYF
TGTGCCAGCAGTGAATTCCCGGGGCGGGACCGTTACAATGAGCAGTATTTT
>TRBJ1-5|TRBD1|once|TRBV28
CASSTGGLGPQHF
TGTGCCAGCAGCACAGGGGGATTGGGGCCCCAGCATTTT